The 31 T cell receptor beta chains presented below share a single source sample, sequenced in a study of CD8+ T cells in alopecia areata listed by TCRdb under 2018. This specimen's time point label, per the study, means: more than 3 weeks on oral tofacitinib. The sample's treatment or condition label is to be understood as: oral pan-JAK inhibitor, 5-10 mg twice daily. The library relied on the immunoSEQ multiplex PCR assay. RNA was extracted from all samples and reverse transcribed into cDNA, which served as template for TCR sequencing. TCRdb carries this immuneACCESS record with in-frame sequences only. Its versions omit some clonotypes, under half of them owing to an unresolved V gene in the studies checked, with the rest unexplained. This sample is represented by some 200,000 clones; roughly three fifths of them were singletons. The ten most abundant clones make up about 3.5% of the sample. The sequencing here drew on CD4+ T cells sorted from blood, taken at week 4, from a patient treated with tofacitinib. These receptors came from a human donor with alopecia areata.

This sequence joins TRBV27 and TRBJ1-5; 7 bases line up with TRBD1. V shed 2 bases and J 6 bases; nucleotides not matched to a gene: 4. CDR1 and CDR2 (germline): MNHEY, SMNVEV (reference sequence). The CDR3 sequence is 14 residues long. CDR3 in amino acids: CASSLAAGGQPQHF. The CDR3 DNA follows: TGTGCCAGCAGTTTAGCGGCAGGGGGTCAGCCCCAGCATTTT.

This clone has a handful of counts. The chain recombines TRBV2 with TRBJ1-2; the D is unclear. Germline CDR1 reads SNHLY; CDR2 reads FYNNEI. CDR3 size: 15 residues. Trimming cost V 6 bases and J 7 bases, with 21 bases left between them. CDR3 DNA sequence: TGTGCCAGCAGGACGAGGGCATCCTCACGAGGTGGCTACACCTTC. This codes for CASRTRASSRGGYTF.

The V and J genes are TRBV5-1 and TRBJ2-3; TRBD1 matches 11 bases. Germline V CDR1 and CDR2: SGHRS, YFSETQ. Trimming removed 1 base from V and 7 bases from J; junction bases left unmatched: 5. The CDR3 is made up of 15 amino acids. As DNA, the CDR3 is TGCGCCAGCAGCTTGATCGGACAGGGGGCGAATACGCAGTATTTT. This codes for CASSLIGQGANTQYF.

The chain employs TRBV12-5 and TRBJ1-2, with D possibly being TRBD1 (5 bases). CDR3 size: 18 residues. Germline CDR1 and CDR2: LGHNT and FRNRAP. The V end lost 5 bases, the J end lost 5 bases, and 27 bases lay between the germline ends. The CDR3 bases are TGTGCTAGTGGTCCGGAACGGGGCCTTACTTCCCCAGATTATGGCTACACCTTC. Its translation: CASGPERGLTSPDYGYTF.

This chain connects TRBV30 to TRBJ1-4; tentatively, D is TRBD1 (5 bases). Germline assignment: CDR1 GTSNPN and CDR2 SVGIG (reference sequence). CDR3 length: 12 residues. Trimming left V 8 bases short and J 8 bases short, with 15 bases between. CDR3 sequence (DNA): TGTGCCCGGGACTCCCGCGGCGAAAAACTGTTTTTT. It translates to CARDSRGEKLFF.

V gene TRBV29-1 combines with J gene TRBJ1-1; the D gene is possibly TRBD1 (5 bases). CDR1 SQVTM and CDR2 ANQGSEA come from the germline V gene. V lost 7 bases and J 5 bases, leaving 17 bases between the germline ends. CDR3 length: 13 residues. This CDR3 is CSGQTGGVTEAFF. The CDR3, as DNA: TGCAGCGGGCAGACGGGAGGGGTAACTGAAGCTTTCTTT.

The chain joins TRBV29-1 to TRBJ1-4; 7 bases agree with TRBD1. Trimming took 7 bases from V and 8 from J; bases not matched to a gene: 10. CDR1 and CDR2 (germline): SQVTM, ANQGSEA. There are 13 residues in the CDR3. The CDR3 loop is CSARTGDGEKLFF. In DNA form, the CDR3 reads TGCAGCGCTAGAACAGGGGACGGGGAAAAACTGTTTTTT.

This clone appeared a few times. V gene TRBV14 combines with J gene TRBJ1-1, with no clear D. The CDR3 totals 13 residues. From germline, CDR1 is SGHDN and CDR2 FVKESK. The V and J ends lost 3 bases and 1 base respectively, with 6 bases between them. The chain's CDR3 is CASSHGQNTEAFF. The CDR3 DNA reads TGTGCCAGCAGCCACGGCCAGAACACTGAAGCTTTCTTT.

This clone was observed a handful of times. V is TRBV7-9 and J is TRBJ2-1; D is possibly TRBD1 (5 bases). This CDR3 comprises 16 residues. V lost 4 bases and J 2 bases, leaving 15 bases between the germline ends. Germline loops: CDR1 SEHNR, CDR2 FQNEAQ (reference sequence). CDR3 bases: TGTGCCAGCAGCTCCAATCAGGGTTCCACCTACAATGAGCAGTTCTTC. This codes for CASSSNQGSTYNEQFF. Together with reference TRBV7-9 and TRBJ2-1, the CDR3 gives the full variable domain: DTGVSQNPRHKITKRGQNVTFRCDPISEHNRLYWYRQTLGQGPEFLTYFQNEAQLEKSRLLSDRFSAERPKGSFSTLEIQRTEQGDSAMYLCASSSNQGSTYNEQFFGPGTRLTVL.

This clone has just one count. The chain combines TRBV20-1 with TRBJ2-2; D remains unclear. From germline, CDR1 is DFQATT and CDR2 SNEGSKA (reference sequence). Trimming stripped 3 bases from V and 5 bases from J, with 4 bases between. CDR3 length equals 11 residues. DNA for the CDR3: TGCAGTGCTAGGGAGACCGGGGAGCTGTTTTTT. This gives the protein CSARETGELFF.

The V call is TRBV25-1, the J call TRBJ2-7, with D perhaps assigned TRBD1 or TRBD2 (5 bases each). V shed 4 bases and J shed 6 bases, with 7 bases lying between them. The CDR3 has 11 amino acids. Germline loops: CDR1 MGHDK, CDR2 SYGVNS. CDR3 region: CASSVGVEQYF. CDR3 nucleotides: TGTGCCAGCAGTGTGGGGGTCGAGCAGTACTTC.

The CDR3 spells CASGSGSLTGELFF. DNA for the CDR3: TGTGCCAGTGGGAGTGGTTCTCTCACCGGGGAGCTGTTTTTT. V usage is TRBV19 and J usage is TRBJ2-2; perhaps TRBD2 as D (5 bases). Trimming removed 8 bases at V and 4 bases at J, with 14 bases between. Germline lookup yields CDR1 LNHDA and CDR2 SQIVND (reference sequence). The CDR3 runs to 14 residues.

The chain links TRBV29-1 to TRBJ1-2, with D hard to call. The CDR3 totals 14 residues. Germline V gives CDR1 SQVTM, CDR2 ANQGSEA. Deletions cut 4 bases from V and 0 bases from J, with 12 bases between. DNA of the CDR3: TGCAGCGTTGTTACACCATTATCTAACTATGGCTACACCTTC. Translated: CSVVTPLSNYGYTF.

The genes are TRBV7-2 and TRBJ1-2; tentative D call: TRBD1 (5 bases). V was clipped by 0 bases and J by 4 bases, with 15 bases between them. There are 16 residues in the CDR3. Germline V gene lookup returns CDR1 SGHTA and CDR2 FQGNSA. CDR3 DNA sequence: TGTGCCAGCAGCTTAGCGGGGAACGGGGGGATCTATGGCTACACCTTC. This sequence encodes CASSLAGNGGIYGYTF. Full variable domain (rest looked up from reference TRBV7-2 and TRBJ1-2): GAGVSQSPSNKVTEKGKDVELRCDPISGHTALYWYRQSLGQGLEFLIYFQGNSAPDKSGLPSDRFSAERTGGSVSTLTIQRTQQEDSAVYLCASSLAGNGGIYGYTFGSGTRLTVV.

The chain recombines TRBV25-1 with TRBJ1-4; possibly TRBD1 for D (5 bases). This CDR3 comprises 16 residues. Germline V gene lookup returns CDR1 MGHDK and CDR2 SYGVNS. V lost 6 bases and J 3 bases, leaving 17 bases between the germline ends. CDR3 nucleotide sequence: TGTGCCAGCAGATCTTCCGGACGGGGCCCTAATGAAAAACTGTTTTTT. As protein: CASRSSGRGPNEKLFF.

The chain is built from TRBV5-1 and TRBJ1-1; 10 nucleotides match TRBD1. V lost 4 bases, J lost 2 bases, and 5 bases stayed unmatched. CDR3 length: 15 residues. Germline CDR1 reads SGHRS; CDR2 reads YFSETQ. The CDR3 sequence: CASSQRTGGNTEAFF. CDR3 DNA sequence: TGCGCCAGCAGCCAACGGACAGGGGGAAACACTGAAGCTTTCTTT.

The CDR3 coding sequence is TGTGCCTGGAGTGTAGCGGGGGCATTTAACTATCAGCCCCAGCATTTT. It translates to CAWSVAGAFNYQPQHF. The gene calls are TRBV30 and TRBJ1-5, with D possibly TRBD1 on 6 matching bases. Germline V gene sequence: CDR1 GTSNPN, CDR2 SVGIG (reference sequence). CDR3 length equals 16 residues. Trimming pared 0 bases from V and 5 bases from J, leaving 17 bases between.

This clone was seen more than once but under ten times. V usage is TRBV7-8 and J usage is TRBJ1-1; D ambiguous. This CDR3 is 13 amino acids long. CDR1 and CDR2 from the germline V gene are SGHVS and FQNEAQ. V lost 1 base to trimming and J lost 0 bases, with 3 bases between them. CDR3 amino acids: CASSLELNTEAFF. CDR3 sequence (DNA): TGTGCCAGCAGCTTAGAGCTGAACACTGAAGCTTTCTTT.

The rearrangement links TRBV5-1 to TRBJ2-7, with TRBD2 identical over 10 bases. Trimming at V came to 0 bases and at J to 3 bases, leaving 6 bases not matched to a gene. This CDR3 region has 16 residues. CDR1 is SGHRS and CDR2 is YFSETQ in the germline V gene. In DNA form, the CDR3 reads TGCGCCAGCAGCTTGGGAGCCACTAGCGGGGTCTACGAGCAGTACTTC. Translating gives CASSLGATSGVYEQYF. Filled out from reference TRBV5-1 and TRBJ2-7, the complete variable domain reads KAGVTQTPRYLIKTRGQQVTLSCSPISGHRSVSWYQQTPGQGLQFLFEYFSETQRNKGNFPGRFSGRQFSNSRSEMNVSTLELGDSALYLCASSLGATSGVYEQYFGPGTRLTVT.

The genes are TRBV30 and TRBJ2-5; D is ambiguous. Germline CDR1 GTSNPN, CDR2 SVGIG (reference sequence). CDR3 size: 14 residues. Trimming shortened V by 0 bases and J by 0 bases, and 8 bases separated the two germline ends. The CDR3 sequence is CAWSVKRNQETQYF. Here the CDR3 DNA reads TGTGCCTGGAGTGTAAAACGGAACCAAGAGACCCAGTACTTC.

The DNA of the CDR3 is TGTGCCAGCAGTACTGGGACTAACCATCAAGAGACCCAGTACTTC. Protein: CASSTGTNHQETQYF. The V call is TRBV9, the J call TRBJ2-5; 7 nucleotides match TRBD2. This CDR3 is 15 amino acids long. The junction had 9 bases not matched to a gene; V was cut back by 5 bases and J by 2 bases. Germline V lookup: CDR1 SGDLS, CDR2 YYNGEE.

The chain joins TRBV28 to TRBJ1-2, with no clear D. The CDR3 has 16 residues. V lost 2 bases to trimming and J lost 1 base, with 14 bases between them. The germline CDR1 and CDR2 sequences are MDHEN and SYDVKM. The CDR3 region has the DNA TGTGCCAGCAGTTTAAAGGTTGGCAGGAGTAACTATGGCTACACCTTC. As protein: CASSLKVGRSNYGYTF.

This clone appeared a few times. The chain recombines TRBV25-1 with TRBJ1-6; D ambiguous. Trimming left V 3 bases short and J 13 bases short, with 10 bases between. The germline V gene encodes CDR1 MGHDK and CDR2 SYGVNS. This CDR3 region has 12 residues. The CDR3 region has the DNA TGTGCCAGCAGTGACGCCTTGTCTCCCCTCCACTTT. It encodes CASSDALSPLHF.

This clone was detected once. The rearrangement joins TRBV29-1 to TRBJ2-5; perhaps TRBD2 as D (6 bases). Trimming shortened V by 7 bases and J by 5 bases, and 17 bases separated the two germline ends. The CDR3 runs to 13 residues. Germline-derived CDR1 and CDR2 are SQVTM and ANQGSEA. CDR3 protein: CSGTRREIETQYF. In DNA form, the CDR3 reads TGCAGCGGAACTCGACGGGAGATTGAGACCCAGTACTTC.

The V gene is TRBV5-1, the J gene TRBJ2-2; no definite D call. The ends were cut back, 4 bases at V and 0 bases at J, with 10 bases in the middle. This CDR3 spans 15 amino acids. Germline assignment: CDR1 SGHRS and CDR2 YFSETQ. CDR3 sequence (DNA): TGCGCCAGCAGCAGGGAAAAGGCGAACACCGGGGAGCTGTTTTTT. As protein: CASSREKANTGELFF.

A note on this clone: Other DNA sequences of this sample code for an identical CDR3. The V and J genes are TRBV19 and TRBJ2-5, with D tentatively TRBD1 or TRBD2 (6 bases each). V lost 5 bases, J lost 5 bases, and 18 bases lay in between. The germline V gene encodes CDR1 LNHDA and CDR2 SQIVND (reference sequence). The CDR3 covers 15 residues. The CDR3 region has the DNA TGTGCCAGTAGTTCCAGGACCTCCGGGGGCGAGACCCAGTACTTC. Translated, it gives CASSSRTSGGETQYF.

The rearrangement uses TRBV30 and TRBJ2-5; possible D gene TRBD1, 8 bases. Looked up from germline, CDR1 is GTSNPN and CDR2 is SVGIG (reference sequence). V gave up 5 bases and J gave up 4 bases, with 14 bases separating them. CDR3 length equals 13 residues. Here the CDR3 DNA reads TGTGCCTGGGAAACAGGGGGGGGAGAGACCCAGTACTTC. Protein sequence: CAWETGGGETQYF.

A remark on this clone: The sample holds other DNA sequences that translate to the same CDR3. This chain links TRBV29-1 with TRBJ1-1; 7 bases line up with TRBD1. The CDR3 has 12 residues. Germline CDR1 and CDR2: SQVTM and ANQGSEA. Trimming removed 7 bases from V and 0 bases from J; junction bases left unmatched: 2. CDR3 DNA: TGCAGCGGGGGACAGATGAACACTGAAGCTTTCTTT. Translation: CSGGQMNTEAFF.

The V and J genes are TRBV11-2 and TRBJ2-6; the D gene could be TRBD1 or TRBD2 (5 bases each). The V end lost 3 bases, the J end lost 4 bases, and 13 bases lay between the germline ends. CDR3 length: 16 amino acids. Germline assignment: CDR1 SGHAT and CDR2 FQNNGV. In nucleotides, the CDR3 is TGTGCCAGCAGCTTCGGACGGGGCACCGGGGCCAACGTCCTGACTTTC. This codes for CASSFGRGTGANVLTF.

The genes are TRBV4-3 and TRBJ2-1; 13 bases agree with TRBD2. With 2 bases clipped from V and 0 bases from J, the junction kept 13 bases outside the gene matches. This CDR3 is 21 amino acids long. Germline V gives CDR1 LGHNA, CDR2 YSLEER. Written as DNA, the CDR3 is TGCGCCAGCAGCCAACTATTGGGGACTAGCGGGGAGAGGACCTCCTACAATGAGCAGTTCTTC. Translation: CASSQLLGTSGERTSYNEQFF.

In its sample, this clone was seen a few times. The chain's CDR3 is CASSLGDRFGSPLHF. CDR3 DNA: TGTGCCAGCAGTTTAGGGGACAGGTTTGGGTCACCCCTCCACTTT. The J gene is TRBJ1-6, the V gene TRBV28, with 8 bases aligning to TRBD1. This CDR3 region has 15 residues. The J segment lost 10 bases and the V segment lost 2 bases, leaving 7 bases of the junction unmatched. The germline CDR1 and CDR2 sequences are MDHEN and SYDVKM.